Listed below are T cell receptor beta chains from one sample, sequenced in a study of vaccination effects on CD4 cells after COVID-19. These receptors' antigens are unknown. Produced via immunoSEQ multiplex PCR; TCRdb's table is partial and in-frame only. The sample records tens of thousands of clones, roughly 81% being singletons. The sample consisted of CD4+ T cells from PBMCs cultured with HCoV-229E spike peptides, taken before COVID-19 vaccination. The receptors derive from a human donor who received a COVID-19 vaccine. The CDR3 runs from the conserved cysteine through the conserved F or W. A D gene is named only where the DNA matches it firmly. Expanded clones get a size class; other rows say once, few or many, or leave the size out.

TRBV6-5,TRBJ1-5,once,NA,CASSSEPAGIYQPQHF,TGTGCCAGCAGTTCCGAACCAGCGGGGATTTATCAGCCCCAGCATTTT
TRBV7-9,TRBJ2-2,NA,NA,CASSPWTRGTGELFF,TGTGCCAGCAGCCCGTGGACGAGAGGTACCGGGGAGCTGTTTTTT
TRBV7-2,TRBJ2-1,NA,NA,CASSSTEYNEQFF,TGTGCCAGCAGCTCGACAGAATACAATGAGCAGTTCTTC
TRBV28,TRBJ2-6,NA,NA,CASSPGLPFSGANVLTF,TGTGCCAGCAGTCCGGGACTTCCCTTCTCTGGGGCCAACGTCCTGACTTTC
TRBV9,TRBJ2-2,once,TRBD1,CASSSYRGNTGELFF,TGTGCCAGCAGCAGTTACAGGGGAAACACCGGGGAGCTGTTTTTT
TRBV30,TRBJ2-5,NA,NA,CAWKYQPGTQYF,TGTGCCTGGAAATATCAGCCGGGGACCCAGTACTTC
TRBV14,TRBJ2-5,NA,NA,CASSQDLRPPSCSSKYQETQYF,TGTGCCAGCAGCCAAGATTTAAGGCCCCCGTCTTGTTCCTCAAAGTACCAAGAGACCCAGTACTTC
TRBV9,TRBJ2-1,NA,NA,CASSARLADEQFF,TGTGCCAGCAGCGCAAGACTGGCTGATGAGCAGTTCTTC
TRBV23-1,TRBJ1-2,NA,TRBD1,CACLGDRAPSNYGYTF,TGCGCCTGTTTGGGGGACAGGGCGCCTTCTAACTATGGCTACACCTTC
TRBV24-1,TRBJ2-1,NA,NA,CATSGTGGYNEQFF,TGTGCCACCTCTGGGACCGGCGGCTACAATGAGCAGTTCTTC
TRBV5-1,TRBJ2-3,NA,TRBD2,CASSLRTSGTDTQYF,TGCGCCAGCAGCTTACGGACTAGTGGCACAGATACGCAGTATTTT
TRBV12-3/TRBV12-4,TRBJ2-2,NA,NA,CASGSGIGELFF,TGTGCCAGCGGCTCAGGGATCGGGGAGCTGTTTTTT
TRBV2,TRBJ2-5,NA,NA,CASSDRSSETQYF,TGTGCCAGCAGTGATCGATCTTCGGAGACCCAGTACTTC
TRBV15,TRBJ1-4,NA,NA,CATSRDLGEKLFF,TGTGCCACCAGCAGAGATCTTGGGGAAAAACTGTTTTTT